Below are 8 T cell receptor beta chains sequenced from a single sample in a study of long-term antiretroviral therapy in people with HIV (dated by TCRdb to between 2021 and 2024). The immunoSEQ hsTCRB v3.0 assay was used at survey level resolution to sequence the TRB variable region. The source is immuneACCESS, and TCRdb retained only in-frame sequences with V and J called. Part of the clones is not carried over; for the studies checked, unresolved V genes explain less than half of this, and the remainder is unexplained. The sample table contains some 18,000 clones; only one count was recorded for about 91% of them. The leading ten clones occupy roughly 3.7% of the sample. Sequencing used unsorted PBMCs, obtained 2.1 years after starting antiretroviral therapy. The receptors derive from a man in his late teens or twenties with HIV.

CDR3 nucleotides: TGTGCCAGCAGTTCTCGACAGGGGACTGAAGCTTTCTTT. This translates into CASSSRQGTEAFF. The chain employs TRBV6-6 and TRBJ1-1, with 8 bases that match TRBD1. The ends lost 4 bases at V and 5 bases at J; junction bases unmatched: 3. The CDR3 extends over 13 amino acids. Per the germline V gene, CDR1 is MNHNY and CDR2 is SVGAGI (reference sequence).

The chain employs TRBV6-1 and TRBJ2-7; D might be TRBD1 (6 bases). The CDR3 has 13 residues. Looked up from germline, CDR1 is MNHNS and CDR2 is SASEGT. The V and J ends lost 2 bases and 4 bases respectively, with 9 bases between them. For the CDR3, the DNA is TGTGCCAGCAGTGAAAGACAGGTTTACGAGCAGTACTTC. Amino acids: CASSERQVYEQYF.

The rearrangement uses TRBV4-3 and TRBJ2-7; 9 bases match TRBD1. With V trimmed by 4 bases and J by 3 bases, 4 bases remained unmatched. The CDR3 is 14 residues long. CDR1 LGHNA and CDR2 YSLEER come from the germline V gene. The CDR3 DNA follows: TGCGCCAGCAGCCCCGGGACAGGGATCTACGAGCAGTACTTC. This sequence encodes CASSPGTGIYEQYF.

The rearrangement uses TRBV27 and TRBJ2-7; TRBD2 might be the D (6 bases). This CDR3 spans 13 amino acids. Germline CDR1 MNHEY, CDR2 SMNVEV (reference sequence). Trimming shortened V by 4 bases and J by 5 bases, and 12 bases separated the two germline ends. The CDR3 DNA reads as TGTGCCAGCAGTTCACGGGAGCATGACGAGCAGTACTTC. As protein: CASSSREHDEQYF.

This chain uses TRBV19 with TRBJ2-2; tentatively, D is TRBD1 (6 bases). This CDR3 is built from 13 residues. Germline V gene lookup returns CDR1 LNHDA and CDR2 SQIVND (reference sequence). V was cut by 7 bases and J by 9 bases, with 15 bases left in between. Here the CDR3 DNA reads TGTGCCAGTAAGCCAGGGGCTTCCCGGGAGCTGTTTTTT. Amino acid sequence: CASKPGASRELFF.

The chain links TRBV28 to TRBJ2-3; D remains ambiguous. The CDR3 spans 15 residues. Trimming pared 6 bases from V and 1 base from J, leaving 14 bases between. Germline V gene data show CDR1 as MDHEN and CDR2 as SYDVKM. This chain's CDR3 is CASSPRPGRTDTQYF. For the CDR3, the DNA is TGTGCCAGCAGCCCCCGGCCCGGCCGCACAGATACGCAGTATTTT.

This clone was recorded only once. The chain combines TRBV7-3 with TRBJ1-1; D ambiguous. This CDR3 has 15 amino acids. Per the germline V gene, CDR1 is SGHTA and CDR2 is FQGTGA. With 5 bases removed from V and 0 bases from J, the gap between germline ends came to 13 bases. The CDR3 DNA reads TGTGCCAGCAGCCTTTATGGCGGAGTGAACACTGAAGCTTTCTTT. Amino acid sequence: CASSLYGGVNTEAFF. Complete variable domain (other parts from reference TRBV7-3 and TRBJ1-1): GAGVSQTPSNKVTEKGKYVELRCDPISGHTALYWYRQSLGQGPEFLIYFQGTGAADDSGLPNDRFFAVRPEGSVSTLKIQRTERGDSAVYLCASSLYGGVNTEAFFGQGTRLTVV.

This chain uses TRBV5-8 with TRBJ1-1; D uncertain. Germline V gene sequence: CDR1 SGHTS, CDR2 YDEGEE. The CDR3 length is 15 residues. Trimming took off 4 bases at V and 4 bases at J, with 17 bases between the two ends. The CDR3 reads CASSPRIRRLTEAFF. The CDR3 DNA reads TGTGCCAGCAGCCCGAGAATCCGGCGGCTCACTGAAGCTTTCTTT.